The rows below give T cell receptor beta chains drawn from one sample of a study of blood T cell repertoires in COVID-19. Assay used: immunoSEQ multiplex PCR; TCRdb lists only in-frame clones, some missing. The sample lists some 230,000 clones, just under 85% seen once, with approximately 16% in the top ten. Input material: PBMCs or T cells enriched from blood (not recorded which). The receptors derive from a man in his forties who had recovered from COVID-19. Each CDR3 is given without its conserved first and last residue. Each record gives: J gene, V gene, CDR3 protein.

>TRBJ1-1|TRBV5-1
ASSLAPGGEAF
>TRBJ2-7|TRBV16
ASSHGSEQY
>TRBJ2-2|TRBV11-3
ASSAVGGSTGELF
>TRBJ2-5|TRBV2
ASKEEGETQY
>TRBJ2-1|TRBV9
ASSVVGANYNEQF
>TRBJ2-3|TRBV6-2/TRBV6-3
ASSPLADTQY
>TRBJ1-1|TRBV28
ASSLQAAYTEAF
>TRBJ2-7|TRBV9
ASSVDSGNEQY
>TRBJ2-5|TRBV7-2
ASSLVAAQETQY
>TRBJ2-3|TRBV9
ASSETSGITSTDTQY
>TRBJ2-7|TRBV28
ASSSTGTGTYEQY
>TRBJ2-1|TRBV5-1
ASSLVRGADEQF
>TRBJ2-1|TRBV5-1
ASSFGGAPNNEQF
>TRBJ1-3|TRBV4-3
ASSHQGQVGNTIY
>TRBJ1-1|TRBV7-2
ASSLTGGTNTEAF
>TRBJ1-2|TRBV11-2
ASSFSGGNYGYT
>TRBJ1-4|TRBV25-1
ASSESRKRSEKLF
>TRBJ1-1|TRBV11-1
ASSLRAGRNTEAF
>TRBJ1-1|TRBV7-2
ASSLDSGRGGTEAF
>TRBJ2-7|TRBV9
ASSPRWGGPNEQY
>TRBJ2-7|TRBV18
ASSAWDTSYEQY
>TRBJ1-3|TRBV9
ASTPGGISGNTIY
>TRBJ1-1|TRBV29-1
SVETGGRTEAF
>TRBJ1-4|TRBV4-2
ASSQDTGTGNEKLF
>TRBJ2-3|TRBV5-4
ASSYTSGRVHTQY
>TRBJ2-4|TRBV30
AWRSVGALGKNIQY
>TRBJ1-3|TRBV7-2
ASSPALNTIY
>TRBJ2-7|TRBV13
ASTLLSRDSYEQY
>TRBJ1-5|TRBV29-1
SVRLGQVGGGDQPQH
>TRBJ1-2|TRBV20-1
SGWGDYGYT
>TRBJ2-3|TRBV3-1/TRBV3-2
ASSRAHYDTQY
>TRBJ2-5|TRBV27
ASSEGGTVSETQY
>TRBJ1-5|TRBV5-5
ASRQSSGGNQPQH
>TRBJ2-1|TRBV2
ASVLSGGRNEQF
>TRBJ2-5|TRBV7-2
ASSWMNRAPQETQY
>TRBJ1-1|TRBV5-1
ASSLPTQNTEAF
>TRBJ2-7|TRBV18
ASSPPLGQGGTYEQY
>TRBJ1-5|TRBV2
ASSGESNQPQH
>TRBJ2-2|TRBV27
ASSRLLLANTGELF
>TRBJ2-3|TRBV7-9
ASSLAAARGGLSGDTQY
>TRBJ1-3|TRBV28
ASTSQGISGNTIY
>TRBJ2-1|TRBV9
ASSPGGSQYNEQF
>TRBJ1-6|TRBV25-1
ASSEYRTGGNSPLH
>TRBJ2-3|TRBV11-2
ASSFDRGNTDTQY
>TRBJ2-5|TRBV6-5
ASSSPGHVETQY
>TRBJ2-7|TRBV2
ASSRLAGGPGEQY
>TRBJ1-3|TRBV15
ATSITGREGNTIY
>TRBJ1-4|TRBV7-9
ASSFLTGQPLF
>TRBJ2-5|TRBV9
ASSSAGGLEETQY
>TRBJ1-1|TRBV5-1
ASGVEVMNTEAF
>TRBJ1-2|TRBV13
ASSLGPRTYGYT
>TRBJ1-1|TRBV6-1
ASSEHLNTEAF
>TRBJ1-1|TRBV7-9
ASSTQGSSTEAF
>TRBJ2-7|TRBV9
ASSPPLPPHEQY
>TRBJ2-3|TRBV10-3
AISRENTDTQY
>TRBJ2-2|TRBV7-9
ASSLQAPSTGELF
>TRBJ2-2|TRBV12-3/TRBV12-4
ASSSLAVGELF
>TRBJ2-3|TRBV7-2
ASSLLRGVTDTQY
>TRBJ2-3|TRBV3-1/TRBV3-2
ASSQRRGLGPSDTQY
>TRBJ2-7|TRBV23-1
ASSQSERGDYEQY